These T cell receptor beta chains were read from a single sample in a study of graft-versus-host responses after intestinal transplantation. Clones were read by immunoSEQ multiplex PCR, and TCRdb kept only the in-frame ones, dropping some. The table lists approximately 46,000 clones, about four fifths of them singletons. These receptors are not linked to any known antigen. Sequenced here: unstimulated CD4+ T cells sorted from spleen or lymph node cells, sampled before transplant. The source is a human donor who was the organ donor for an intestinal transplant. Each CDR3 is given with its conserved first and last residue. Each record gives: J gene, V gene, clone size, D gene, CDR3 protein, CDR3 DNA. D genes are given only for firm matches. Part of the rows lack a size; the others show once, few, many or a class for expanded clones.

j_call: TRBJ1-6
v_call: TRBV6-1
clone_size: NA
d_call: NA
cdr3_aa: CASRTGLSPLHF
cdr3_nt: TGTGCCAGCAGAACAGGGTTGTCACCCCTCCACTTT

j_call: TRBJ1-1
v_call: TRBV7-9
clone_size: NA
d_call: TRBD1
cdr3_aa: CASSPGTAKLNTEAFF
cdr3_nt: TGTGCCAGCAGCCCCGGGACAGCAAAATTGAACACTGAAGCTTTCTTT

j_call: TRBJ2-1
v_call: TRBV9
clone_size: NA
d_call: TRBD2
cdr3_aa: CASSASSGRVYEQFF
cdr3_nt: TGTGCCAGCAGCGCCTCTAGCGGGAGGGTGTATGAGCAGTTCTTC

j_call: TRBJ1-5
v_call: TRBV19
clone_size: NA
d_call: NA
cdr3_aa: CASSMGTNNQPQHF
cdr3_nt: TGTGCCAGTAGTATGGGGACAAACAATCAGCCCCAGCATTTT

j_call: TRBJ1-3
v_call: TRBV30
clone_size: NA
d_call: NA
cdr3_aa: CAWRQNFGNTIYF
cdr3_nt: TGTGCCTGGAGGCAAAACTTCGGAAACACCATATATTTT

j_call: TRBJ1-1
v_call: TRBV19
clone_size: NA
d_call: NA
cdr3_aa: CASRSDRRAFF
cdr3_nt: TGTGCCAGTAGATCAGACAGACGAGCTTTCTTT

j_call: TRBJ2-7
v_call: TRBV5-1
clone_size: NA
d_call: TRBD2
cdr3_aa: CASSTGTRGYEQYF
cdr3_nt: TGCGCCAGCAGCACCGGGACTAGAGGGTACGAGCAGTACTTC

j_call: TRBJ1-6
v_call: TRBV5-4
clone_size: NA
d_call: NA
cdr3_aa: CASSLAERHVYNSPLHF
cdr3_nt: TGTGCCAGCAGCTTGGCCGAACGACACGTGTATAATTCACCCCTCCACTTT

j_call: TRBJ2-1
v_call: TRBV6-5
clone_size: NA
d_call: NA
cdr3_aa: CASSYGTTYNEQFF
cdr3_nt: TGTGCCAGCAGTTACGGGACCACCTACAATGAGCAGTTCTTC

j_call: TRBJ1-4
v_call: TRBV15
clone_size: NA
d_call: NA
cdr3_aa: CATSRDGTNEKLFF
cdr3_nt: TGTGCCACCAGCAGAGATGGGACTAATGAAAAACTGTTTTTT

j_call: TRBJ2-3
v_call: TRBV5-6
clone_size: NA
d_call: TRBD2
cdr3_aa: CASSWGLAGATDTQYF
cdr3_nt: TGTGCCAGCAGCTGGGGACTAGCGGGAGCCACAGATACGCAGTATTTT

j_call: TRBJ1-1
v_call: TRBV30
clone_size: NA
d_call: TRBD1
cdr3_aa: CALTVQGKAEAFF
cdr3_nt: TGTGCCTTAACGGTACAGGGGAAGGCTGAAGCTTTCTTT

j_call: TRBJ1-2
v_call: TRBV19
clone_size: NA
d_call: NA
cdr3_aa: CASSIGEGYGYTF
cdr3_nt: TGTGCCAGTAGTATAGGGGAGGGCTATGGCTACACCTTC

j_call: TRBJ2-1
v_call: TRBV6-1
clone_size: NA
d_call: NA
cdr3_aa: CASLRWINEQFF
cdr3_nt: TGTGCCAGCCTGCGATGGATCAATGAGCAGTTCTTC

j_call: TRBJ2-7
v_call: TRBV2
clone_size: few
d_call: NA
cdr3_aa: CASSTGPSYEQYF
cdr3_nt: TGTGCCAGCAGTACCGGACCCTCCTACGAGCAGTACTTC

j_call: TRBJ2-2
v_call: TRBV12-5
clone_size: NA
d_call: NA
cdr3_aa: CASGLVLKEGAGELFF
cdr3_nt: TGTGCTAGTGGTTTGGTACTTAAGGAGGGGGCCGGGGAGCTGTTTTTT

j_call: TRBJ1-4
v_call: TRBV4-1
clone_size: NA
d_call: NA
cdr3_aa: CASQTQGKDEKLFF
cdr3_nt: TGCGCCAGTCAAACTCAGGGGAAGGATGAAAAACTGTTTTTT

j_call: TRBJ1-2
v_call: TRBV7-8
clone_size: NA
d_call: NA
cdr3_aa: CASSLRPADGVFRGYTF
cdr3_nt: TGTGCCAGCAGCTTACGCCCCGCGGACGGGGTGTTTCGGGGCTACACCTTC

j_call: TRBJ1-1
v_call: TRBV25-1
clone_size: NA
d_call: NA
cdr3_aa: CASVPATGNTEAFF
cdr3_nt: TGTGCCAGCGTTCCCGCGACAGGGAACACTGAAGCTTTCTTT

j_call: TRBJ1-6
v_call: TRBV30
clone_size: NA
d_call: TRBD1
cdr3_aa: CAWSPLGQGSDSPLHF
cdr3_nt: TGTGCCTGGAGTCCCCTTGGACAGGGCAGTGATTCACCCCTCCACTTT

j_call: TRBJ2-1
v_call: TRBV18
clone_size: NA
d_call: TRBD2
cdr3_aa: CASSPSGTSANEQFF
cdr3_nt: TGTGCCAGCTCCCCGTCCGGGACTAGCGCCAATGAGCAGTTCTTC

j_call: TRBJ1-2
v_call: TRBV6-5
clone_size: NA
d_call: NA
cdr3_aa: CASRPTRGNYGYTF
cdr3_nt: TGTGCCAGCCGACCAACAAGGGGTAACTATGGCTACACCTTC

j_call: TRBJ2-3
v_call: TRBV14
clone_size: NA
d_call: NA
cdr3_aa: CASSHTGTDTQYF
cdr3_nt: TGTGCCAGCAGCCATACAGGGACAGATACGCAGTATTTT

j_call: TRBJ1-1
v_call: TRBV15
clone_size: NA
d_call: NA
cdr3_aa: CATSLTTNTEAFF
cdr3_nt: TGTGCCACCAGCTTGACCACGAACACTGAAGCTTTCTTT

j_call: TRBJ2-6
v_call: TRBV19
clone_size: NA
d_call: TRBD2
cdr3_aa: CASSYRLAGGSGPGANVLTF
cdr3_nt: TGTGCCAGTAGCTATCGACTAGCGGGGGGGTCTGGACCCGGGGCCAACGTCCTGACTTTC

j_call: TRBJ1-1
v_call: TRBV6-1
clone_size: NA
d_call: NA
cdr3_aa: CASSENYRALNTEAFF
cdr3_nt: TGTGCCAGCAGTGAAAACTATAGGGCCTTGAACACTGAAGCTTTCTTT

j_call: TRBJ2-5
v_call: TRBV30
clone_size: NA
d_call: NA
cdr3_aa: CAWSVRETQYF
cdr3_nt: TGTGCCTGGAGTGTTCGAGAGACCCAGTACTTC

j_call: TRBJ2-7
v_call: TRBV30
clone_size: NA
d_call: NA
cdr3_aa: CAWSPPTYEQYF
cdr3_nt: TGTGCCTGGAGTCCCCCCACATACGAGCAGTACTTC

j_call: TRBJ1-2
v_call: TRBV27
clone_size: NA
d_call: TRBD1
cdr3_aa: CASSLKPTGAGYTF
cdr3_nt: TGTGCCAGCAGTTTAAAGCCTACAGGGGCGGGCTACACCTTC

j_call: TRBJ2-1
v_call: TRBV28
clone_size: NA
d_call: TRBD2
cdr3_aa: CASSLGLAGPGGQFF
cdr3_nt: TGTGCCAGCAGTTTAGGACTAGCGGGCCCAGGGGGGCAGTTCTTC

j_call: TRBJ2-2
v_call: TRBV6-5
clone_size: NA
d_call: NA
cdr3_aa: CASSYSSLITGELFF
cdr3_nt: TGTGCCAGCAGTTACTCGTCGTTGATCACCGGGGAGCTGTTTTTT

j_call: TRBJ2-7
v_call: TRBV5-4
clone_size: NA
d_call: TRBD1
cdr3_aa: CASSRTGGGYEQYF
cdr3_nt: TGTGCCAGCAGCAGGACAGGGGGAGGATACGAGCAGTACTTC

j_call: TRBJ1-1
v_call: TRBV9
clone_size: NA
d_call: NA
cdr3_aa: CASSVESRGNTEAFF
cdr3_nt: TGTGCCAGCAGCGTAGAAAGCAGGGGGAACACTGAAGCTTTCTTT

j_call: TRBJ2-7
v_call: TRBV7-2
clone_size: NA
d_call: NA
cdr3_aa: CASSRPGNEQYF
cdr3_nt: TGTGCCAGCAGCCGGCCCGGGAACGAGCAGTACTTC